Following are 8 T cell receptor beta chains from one sample sequenced in a study of spatial heterogeneity in lung cancer (dated 2019 in TCRdb). The time point tag for this specimen amounts to: sample taken at primary tumor resection. Preparation of the library involved 5' RACE. The run used a NextSeq 500. Using fastp trimming at Q25 and MiXCR clonotype assembly, TCRdb reanalyzed the public sequencing data and kept in-frame beta chains. Rows merge per CDR3 protein into single entries with the most common DNA and genes. The sample yields some 83,000 distinct CDR3 sequences; about 8% were counted once. The ten largest clonotypes hold about 6.8% of the sample. The starting material was PBMCs, obtained at surgery. The receptors were sampled from a male donor with early-stage non-small cell lung cancer.

The chain links TRBV2 to TRBJ2-7, with D possibly being TRBD2 (6 bases). This CDR3 region has 13 residues. Germline V gene lookup returns CDR1 SNHLY and CDR2 FYNNEI. V dropped 3 bases and J dropped 0 bases, with 6 bases sitting between them. The CDR3 DNA sequence: TGTGCCAGCAGTGAGCGGGGCTCCTACGAGCAGTACTTC. Amino acid sequence: CASSERGSYEQYF.

The chain recombines TRBV20-1 with TRBJ2-2; tentatively, D is TRBD2 (5 bases). With 6 bases removed from V and 1 base from J, the gap between germline ends came to 12 bases. Germline CDR1 and CDR2: DFQATT and SNEGSKA (reference sequence). CDR3 length: 14 amino acids. In DNA, the CDR3 is TGCAGTGCGCCCGTCAGCGGGAACACCGGGGAGCTGTTTTTT. Protein sequence: CSAPVSGNTGELFF.

This clonotype was seen at least ten times. The genes are TRBV5-1 and TRBJ2-7, with 10 bases that match TRBD1. The CDR3 spans 15 residues. The V and J ends lost 4 bases and 4 bases, in that order; junction bases with no gene match: 8. Germline V gene lookup returns CDR1 SGHRS and CDR2 YFSETQ. The CDR3 region is CASSAGTGAVYEQYF. The CDR3 DNA follows: TGCGCCAGCAGCGCCGGGACAGGGGCCGTATACGAGCAGTACTTC.

Comment on this clonotype: The junction shows a germline mismatch at one end, possibly a read error. The V call is TRBV7-9, the J call TRBJ2-1, with a possible D match to TRBD2 (7 bases). Germline CDR1 reads SEHNR; CDR2 reads FQNEAQ (reference sequence). The CDR3 loop spans 12 amino acids. The CDR3 DNA reads TGTGCCAGCGGGGGGGCTACACTCCAGCATTTCTTC. As protein: CASGGATLQHFF.

This clonotype was seen repeatedly, ten times or more. This chain connects TRBV3-1 to TRBJ1-1; D unresolved. This CDR3 has 16 amino acids. Per the germline V gene, CDR1 is LGHDT and CDR2 is YNNKEL (reference sequence). V was shortened by 4 bases and J by 0 bases, with 15 bases between the two germline ends. The CDR3 here is CASSPLRPLMNTEAFF. CDR3 bases: TGTGCCAGCAGCCCCCTAAGACCGTTGATGAACACTGAAGCTTTCTTT.

The chain employs TRBV9 and TRBJ2-7, with D possibly TRBD2 on 6 matching bases. The CDR3 consists of 16 residues. Germline V gene sequence: CDR1 SGDLS, CDR2 YYNGEE. V shed 0 bases and J shed 1 base, with 14 bases lying between them. The DNA for the CDR3 is TGTGCCAGCAGCGTAGGAATCGGGAGCTTTTCCTACGAGCAGTACTTC. Amino acids: CASSVGIGSFSYEQYF.

This clonotype was counted many times. The chain is built from TRBV7-2 and TRBJ1-1, with D unclear. Germline CDR1 reads SGHTA; CDR2 reads FQGNSA. The CDR3 runs 13 residues. Trimming took 2 bases from V and 3 from J, leaving 7 bases between them. The CDR3 DNA follows: TGTGCCAGCAGCTTAAGGGCCCACACTGAAGCTTTCTTT. This gives the protein CASSLRAHTEAFF.

This clonotype was seen ten or more times. The CDR3: CASSEVRNNEQFF. In DNA form, the CDR3 reads TGTGCCAGCAGTGAAGTCCGAAACAATGAGCAGTTCTTC. This chain joins TRBV2 and TRBJ2-1; D is unclear. Germline V gives CDR1 SNHLY, CDR2 FYNNEI. The CDR3 is 13 amino acids. V lost 1 base to trimming and J lost 5 bases, with 6 bases between them.